This T cell receptor beta chain was found in a study of T-cell memory formation after mild COVID-19. Study-level findings and limits: CD4+ contracting clones were mainly CM and EM; CD8+ ones, EMRA. Clones contracting across day 15 to 85 had a balanced CD4/CD8 profile; later expanding clones leaned CD4+.

A few counts support this clonotype. Its antigen is unknown. CDR3 length equals 15 residues. The V end was cut by 4 bases, the J end by 2 bases, with 15 bases between. CDR1 is SGHTA and CDR2 is FQGNSA in the germline V gene. TCRdb re-analysed the 5' RACE reads in MiXCR, keeping a single row per CDR3 protein. This sample carries 85,000 to 120,000 distinct CDR3 sequences, around 12% of them seen once, and the ten largest clones take under 30%. The source of this sequence is an adult woman who had mild COVID-19 (a few samples of this study predate the infection). Cell type and time point are not known. This chain uses TRBV7-2 with TRBJ2-7; possibly TRBD1 for D (5 bases). Sample: PBMCs or a T cell subset sorted from them (not recorded which). The CDR3 sequence is CASSSNPGSPYEQYF. The DNA of the CDR3 is TGTGCCAGCAGCTCAAATCCAGGGTCCCCCTACGAGCAGTACTTC.